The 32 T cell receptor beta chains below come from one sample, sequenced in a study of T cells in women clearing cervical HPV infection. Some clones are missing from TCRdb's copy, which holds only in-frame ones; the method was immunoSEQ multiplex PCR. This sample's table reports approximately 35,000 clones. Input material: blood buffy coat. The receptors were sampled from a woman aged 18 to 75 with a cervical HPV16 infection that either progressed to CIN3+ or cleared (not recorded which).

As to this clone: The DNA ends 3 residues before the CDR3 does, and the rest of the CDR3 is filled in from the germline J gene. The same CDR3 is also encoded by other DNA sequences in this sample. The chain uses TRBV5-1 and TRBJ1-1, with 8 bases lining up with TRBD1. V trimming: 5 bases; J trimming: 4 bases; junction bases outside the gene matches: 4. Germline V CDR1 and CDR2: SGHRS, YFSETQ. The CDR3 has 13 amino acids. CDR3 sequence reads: CASRNTGGTEAFF. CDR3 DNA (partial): TGCGCCAGCAGAAATACAGGGGGCACTGAA.

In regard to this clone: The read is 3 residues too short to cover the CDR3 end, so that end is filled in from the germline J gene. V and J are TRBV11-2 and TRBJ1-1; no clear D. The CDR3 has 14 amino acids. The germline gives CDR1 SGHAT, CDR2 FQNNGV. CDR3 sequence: CASSLVADLSEAFF. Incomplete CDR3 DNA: TGTGCCAGCAGCTTAGTGGCAGATCTAAGCGAG.

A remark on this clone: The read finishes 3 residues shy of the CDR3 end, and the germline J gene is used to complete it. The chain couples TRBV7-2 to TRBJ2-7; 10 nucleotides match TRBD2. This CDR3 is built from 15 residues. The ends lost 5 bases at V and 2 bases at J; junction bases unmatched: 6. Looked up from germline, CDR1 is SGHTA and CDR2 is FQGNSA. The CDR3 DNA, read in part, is TGTGCCAGCAGCATACTAGCGGGGTTAACCTACGAG. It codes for CASSILAGLTYE. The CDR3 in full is CASSILAGLTYEQYF. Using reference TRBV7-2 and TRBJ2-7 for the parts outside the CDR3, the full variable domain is GAGVSQSPSNKVTEKGKDVELRCDPISGHTALYWYRQSLGQGLEFLIYFQGNSAPDKSGLPSDRFSAERTGGSVSTLTIQRTQQEDSAVYLCASSILAGLTYEQYFGPGTRLTVT.

CDR3 in amino acids: CASSLGDRADSPLFF. The covered CDR3 bases are TGTGCCAGCAGCTTAGGAGACAGGGCGGATTCGCCA. The V call is TRBV7-9, the J call TRBJ1-4; 7 nucleotides match TRBD1. The CDR3 extends 3 residues past the end of the read, so its final part is completed from the germline J gene. The CDR3 sequence is 15 residues long. Per germline, CDR1 SEHNR and CDR2 FQNEAQ (reference sequence).

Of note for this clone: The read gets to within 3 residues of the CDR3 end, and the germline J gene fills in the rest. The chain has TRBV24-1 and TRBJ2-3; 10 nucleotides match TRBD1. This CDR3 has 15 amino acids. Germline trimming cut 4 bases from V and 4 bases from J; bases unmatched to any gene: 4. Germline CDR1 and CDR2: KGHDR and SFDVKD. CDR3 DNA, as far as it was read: TGTGCCACCAGTGAAAGGACAGGGGGGGCAGATACG. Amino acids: CATSERTGGADT. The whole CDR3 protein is CATSERTGGADTQYF.

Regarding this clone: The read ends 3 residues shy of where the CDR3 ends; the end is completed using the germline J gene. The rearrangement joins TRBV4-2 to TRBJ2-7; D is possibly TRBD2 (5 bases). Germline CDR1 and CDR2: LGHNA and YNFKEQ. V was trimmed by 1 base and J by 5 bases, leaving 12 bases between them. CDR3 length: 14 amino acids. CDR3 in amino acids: CASSQGLAFDEQYF. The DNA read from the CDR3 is TGTGCCAGCAGCCAAGGGCTAGCCTTCGACGAG.

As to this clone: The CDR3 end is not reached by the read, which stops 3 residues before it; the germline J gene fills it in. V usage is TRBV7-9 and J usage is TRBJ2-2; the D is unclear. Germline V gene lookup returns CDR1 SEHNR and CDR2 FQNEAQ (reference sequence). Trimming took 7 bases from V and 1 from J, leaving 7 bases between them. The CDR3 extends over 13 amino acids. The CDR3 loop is CASTPGNTGELFF. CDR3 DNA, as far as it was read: TGTGCCAGCACCCCGGGGAACACCGGGGAG.

The part of the CDR3 DNA that was read is TGTGCCTGGAGTGTACTCATAACAACTAATGAAAAA. This encodes CAWSVLITTNEK. The CDR3 as a whole reads CAWSVLITTNEKLFF. This chain uses TRBV30 with TRBJ1-4; D remains unclear. The read terminates 3 residues ahead of where the CDR3 ends, so the germline J gene completes it. Trimming removed 0 bases at V and 0 bases at J, with 8 bases between. The V gene's germline CDR1 is GTSNPN and CDR2 SVGIG (reference sequence). This CDR3 contains 15 residues. Looking up the rest from reference TRBV30 and TRBJ1-4 gives the full variable domain: SQTIHQWPATLVQPVGSPLSLECTVEGTSNPNLYWYRQAAGRGLQLLFYSVGIGQISSEVPQNLSASRPQDRQFILSSKKLLLSDSGFYLCAWSVLITTNEKLFFGSGTQLSVL.

The part of the CDR3 DNA that was read is TGTGCCTCCCGATCGGGGTATGGGGCCAACGTC. Translation gives CASRSGYGANV. The whole CDR3 region reads CASRSGYGANVLTF. The rearrangement uses TRBV7-9 and TRBJ2-6; D is possibly TRBD2 (5 bases). The missing CDR3 end, 3 residues past where the read stops, is filled in from the germline J gene. The length of the CDR3 is 14 residues. Germline values: CDR1 SEHNR, CDR2 FQNEAQ (reference sequence). With 11 bases removed from V and 3 bases from J, the gap between germline ends came to 14 bases. Variable domain in full (rest from reference TRBV7-9 and TRBJ2-6): DTGVSQNPRHKITKRGQNVTFRCDPISEHNRLYWYRQTLGQGPEFLTYFQNEAQLEKSRLLSDRFSAERPKGSFSTLEIQRTEQGDSAMYLCASRSGYGANVLTFGAGSRLTVL.

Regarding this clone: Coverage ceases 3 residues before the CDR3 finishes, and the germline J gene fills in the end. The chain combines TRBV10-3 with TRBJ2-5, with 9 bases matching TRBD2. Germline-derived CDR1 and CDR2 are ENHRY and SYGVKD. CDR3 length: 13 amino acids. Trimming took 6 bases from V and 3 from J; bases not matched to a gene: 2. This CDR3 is CAIRLAGEETQYF. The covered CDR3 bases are TGTGCCATCAGGTTAGCGGGGGAAGAGACC.

CDR3 residues: CARSLRQGTGNSPLHF. The part of the CDR3 DNA that was read is TGTGCCAGAAGCTTGCGACAGGGGACGGGGAATTCACCC. The gene calls are TRBV5-3 and TRBJ1-6, with 8 bases that match TRBD1. The read gets to within 3 residues of the CDR3 end, and the germline J gene fills in the rest. TRBV5-3 is an open reading frame whose function is uncertain. The ends lost 1 base at V and 7 bases at J; junction bases unmatched: 7. This CDR3 comprises 16 residues.

CDR3 amino acids: CASSNDRGYGYTF. CDR3 DNA, as far as it was read: TGTGCCAGTAGTAATGACAGGGGATACGGC. The V gene is TRBV19, the J gene TRBJ1-2, with TRBD1 matching over 8 bases. The read falls 3 residues short of the CDR3 end, and the missing part is taken from the germline J gene. This CDR3 spans 13 amino acids. Germline lookup yields CDR1 LNHDA and CDR2 SQIVND (reference sequence).

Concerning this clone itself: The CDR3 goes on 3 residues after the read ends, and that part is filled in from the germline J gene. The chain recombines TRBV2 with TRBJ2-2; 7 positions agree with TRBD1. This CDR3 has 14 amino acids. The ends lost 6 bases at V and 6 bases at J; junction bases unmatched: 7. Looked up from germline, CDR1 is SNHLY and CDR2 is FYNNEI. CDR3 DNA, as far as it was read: TGTGCCAGCAGGGTAACAGGGGTGGCCGGGGAG. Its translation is CASRVTGVAGE. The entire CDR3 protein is CASRVTGVAGELFF.

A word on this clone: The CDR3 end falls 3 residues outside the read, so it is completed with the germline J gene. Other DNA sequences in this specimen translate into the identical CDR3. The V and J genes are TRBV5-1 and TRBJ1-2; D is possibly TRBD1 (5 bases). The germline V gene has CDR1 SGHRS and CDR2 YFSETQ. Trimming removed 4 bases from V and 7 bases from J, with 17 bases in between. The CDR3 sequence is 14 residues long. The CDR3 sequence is CASSRTRDFRGYTF. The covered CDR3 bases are TGCGCCAGCAGCCGGACAAGGGACTTTCGTGGC.

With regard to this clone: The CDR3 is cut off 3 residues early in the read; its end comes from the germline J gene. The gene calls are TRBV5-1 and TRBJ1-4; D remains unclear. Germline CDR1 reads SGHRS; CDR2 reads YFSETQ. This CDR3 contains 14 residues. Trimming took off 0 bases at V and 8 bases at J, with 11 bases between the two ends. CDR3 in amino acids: CASSLAQASEKLFF. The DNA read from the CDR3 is TGCGCCAGCAGCTTGGCGCAGGCGTCAGAAAAA.

The CDR3 bases that were read are TGTGCCAGTGGGGGGGCCGGGGCCAACGTC. As protein: CASGGAGANV. The whole CDR3 protein is CASGGAGANVLTF. The chain carries TRBV25-1 and TRBJ2-6; TRBD2 is a possible D gene (7 bases). The read gets to within 3 residues of the CDR3 end, and the germline J gene fills in the rest. CDR1 and CDR2 (germline): MGHDK, SYGVNS. Between the trimmed V and J ends, which lost 9 bases and 4 bases, there was a span of 10 bases. CDR3 length: 13 residues. Together with reference TRBV25-1 and TRBJ2-6, the CDR3 gives the full variable domain: EADIYQTPRYLVIGTGKKITLECSQTMGHDKMYWYQQDPGMELHLIHYSYGVNSTEKGDLSSESTVSRIRTEHFPLTLESARPSHTSQYLCASGGAGANVLTFGAGSRLTVL.

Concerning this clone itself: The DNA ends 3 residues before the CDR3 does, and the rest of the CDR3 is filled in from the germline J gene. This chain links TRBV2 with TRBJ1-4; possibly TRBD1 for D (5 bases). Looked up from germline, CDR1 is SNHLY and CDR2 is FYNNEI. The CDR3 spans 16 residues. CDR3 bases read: TGTGCCAGCAGTGAAGGAGGATACTCTGGGGCCAACGTA. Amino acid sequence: CASSEGGYSGANV. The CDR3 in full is CASSEGGYSGANVLFF.

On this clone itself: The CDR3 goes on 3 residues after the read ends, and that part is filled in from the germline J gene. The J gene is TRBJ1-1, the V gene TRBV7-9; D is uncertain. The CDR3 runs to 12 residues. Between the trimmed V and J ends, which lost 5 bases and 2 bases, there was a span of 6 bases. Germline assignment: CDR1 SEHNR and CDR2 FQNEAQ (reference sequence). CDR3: CASSPDNTEAFF. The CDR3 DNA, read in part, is TGTGCCAGCAGCCCAGATAACACTGAA.

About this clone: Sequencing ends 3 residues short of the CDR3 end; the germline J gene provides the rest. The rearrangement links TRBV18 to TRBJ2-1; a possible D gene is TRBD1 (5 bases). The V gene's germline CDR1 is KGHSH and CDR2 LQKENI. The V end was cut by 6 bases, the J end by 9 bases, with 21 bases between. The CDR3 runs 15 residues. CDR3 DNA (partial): TGTGCCAGCTCCCTCTGGCAGGGCAGCATCGGTGAG. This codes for CASSLWQGSIGE. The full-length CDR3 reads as CASSLWQGSIGEQFF.

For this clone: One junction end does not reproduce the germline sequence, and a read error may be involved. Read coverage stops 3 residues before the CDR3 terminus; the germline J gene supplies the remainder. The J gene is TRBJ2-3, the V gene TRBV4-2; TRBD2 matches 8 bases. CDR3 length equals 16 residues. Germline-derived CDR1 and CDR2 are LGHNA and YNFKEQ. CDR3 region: CASSQDVAGHTDTQYF. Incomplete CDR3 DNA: TGCGCCAGCAGCCAAGATGTAGCGGGACACACAGATACG.

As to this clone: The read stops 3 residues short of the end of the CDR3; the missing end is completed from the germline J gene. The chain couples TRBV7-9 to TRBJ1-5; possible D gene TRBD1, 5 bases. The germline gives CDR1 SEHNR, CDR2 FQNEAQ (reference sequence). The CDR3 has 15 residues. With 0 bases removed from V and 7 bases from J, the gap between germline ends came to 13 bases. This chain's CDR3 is CASSLAVGGVQPQHF. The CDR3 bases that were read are TGTGCCAGCAGCTTAGCGGTTGGGGGGGTGCAGCCC.

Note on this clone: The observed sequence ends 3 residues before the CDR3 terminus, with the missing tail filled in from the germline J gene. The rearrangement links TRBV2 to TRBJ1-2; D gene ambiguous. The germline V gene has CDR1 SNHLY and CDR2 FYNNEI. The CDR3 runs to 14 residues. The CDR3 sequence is CASSEAWQRAGYTF. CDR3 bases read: TGTGCCAGCAGTGAAGCCTGGCAGAGGGCGGGC.

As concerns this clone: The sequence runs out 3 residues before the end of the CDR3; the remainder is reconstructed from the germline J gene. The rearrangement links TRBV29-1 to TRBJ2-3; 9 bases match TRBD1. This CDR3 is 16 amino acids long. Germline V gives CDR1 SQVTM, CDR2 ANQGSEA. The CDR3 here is CSVAGGRGQGRETQYF. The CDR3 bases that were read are TGCAGCGTTGCCGGGGGAAGAGGACAGGGGAGGGAGACG.

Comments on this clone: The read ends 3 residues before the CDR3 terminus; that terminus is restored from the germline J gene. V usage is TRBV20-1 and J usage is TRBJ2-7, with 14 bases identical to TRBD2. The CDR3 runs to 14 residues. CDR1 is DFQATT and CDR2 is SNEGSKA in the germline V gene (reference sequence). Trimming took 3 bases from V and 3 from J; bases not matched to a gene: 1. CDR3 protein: CSASGTSGGYEQYF. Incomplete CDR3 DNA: TGCAGTGCTAGCGGGACTAGCGGGGGCTACGAG.

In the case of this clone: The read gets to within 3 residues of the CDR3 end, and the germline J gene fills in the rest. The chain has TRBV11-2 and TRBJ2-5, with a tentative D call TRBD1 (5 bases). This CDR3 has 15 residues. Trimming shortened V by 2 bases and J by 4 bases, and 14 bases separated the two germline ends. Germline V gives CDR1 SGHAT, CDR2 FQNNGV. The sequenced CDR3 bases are TGTGCCAGCAGCTTATACTTCAGGGCCAGAGAGACC. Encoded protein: CASSLYFRARET. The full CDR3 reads CASSLYFRARETQYF.

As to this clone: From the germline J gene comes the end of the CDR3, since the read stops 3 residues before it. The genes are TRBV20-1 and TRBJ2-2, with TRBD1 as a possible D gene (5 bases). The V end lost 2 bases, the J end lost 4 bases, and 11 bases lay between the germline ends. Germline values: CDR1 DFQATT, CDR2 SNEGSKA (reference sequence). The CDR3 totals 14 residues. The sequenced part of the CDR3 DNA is TGCAGTGCTAGAATTGGGGCAGGCACCGGGGAG. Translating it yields CSARIGAGTGE. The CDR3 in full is CSARIGAGTGELFF.

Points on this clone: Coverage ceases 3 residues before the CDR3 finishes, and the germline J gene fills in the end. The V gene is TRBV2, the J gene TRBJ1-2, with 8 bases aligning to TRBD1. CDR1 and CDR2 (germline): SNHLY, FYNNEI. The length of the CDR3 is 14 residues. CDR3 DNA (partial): TGTGCCAGCAGTGGTGGGACAGGAGCCTACGAC. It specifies CASSGGTGAYD. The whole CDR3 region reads CASSGGTGAYDYTF. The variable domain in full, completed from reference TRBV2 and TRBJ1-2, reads EPEVTQTPSHQVTQMGQEVILRCVPISNHLYFYWYRQILGQKVEFLVSFYNNEISEKSEIFDDQFSVERPDGSNFTLKIRSTKLEDSAMYFCASSGGTGAYDYTFGSGTRLTVV.

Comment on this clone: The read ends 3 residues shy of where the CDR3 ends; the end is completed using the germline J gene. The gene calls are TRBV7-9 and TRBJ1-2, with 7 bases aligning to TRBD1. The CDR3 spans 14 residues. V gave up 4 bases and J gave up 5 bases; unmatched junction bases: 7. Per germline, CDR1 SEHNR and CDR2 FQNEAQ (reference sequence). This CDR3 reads CASSSTGTAYGYTF. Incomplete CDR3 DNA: TGTGCCAGCAGCTCCACCGGGACAGCGTATGGC.

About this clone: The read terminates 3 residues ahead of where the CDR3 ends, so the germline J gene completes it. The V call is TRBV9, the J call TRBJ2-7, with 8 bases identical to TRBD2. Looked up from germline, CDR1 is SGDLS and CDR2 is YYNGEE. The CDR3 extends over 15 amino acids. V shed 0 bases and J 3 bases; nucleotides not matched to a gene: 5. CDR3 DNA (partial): TGTGCCAGCAGCGTAGGAGCGGGGGTCGTCTACGAG. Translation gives CASSVGAGVVYE. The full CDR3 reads CASSVGAGVVYEQYF.

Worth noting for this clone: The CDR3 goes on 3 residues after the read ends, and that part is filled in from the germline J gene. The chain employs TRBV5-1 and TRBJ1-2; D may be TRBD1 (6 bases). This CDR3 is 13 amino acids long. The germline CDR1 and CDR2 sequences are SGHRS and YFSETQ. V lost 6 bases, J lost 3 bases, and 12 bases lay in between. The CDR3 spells CASNRDKDYGYTF. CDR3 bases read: TGCGCCAGCAACCGGGACAAAGACTATGGC.

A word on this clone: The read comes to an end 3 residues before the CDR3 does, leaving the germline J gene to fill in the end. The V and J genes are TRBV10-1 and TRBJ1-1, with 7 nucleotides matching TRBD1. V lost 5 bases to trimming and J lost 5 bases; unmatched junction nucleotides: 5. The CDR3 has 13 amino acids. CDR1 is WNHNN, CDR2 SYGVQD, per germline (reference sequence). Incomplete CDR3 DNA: TGCGCCAGCAGTAGGGCAGGGGGAACTGAA. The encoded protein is CASSRAGGTE. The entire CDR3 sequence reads CASSRAGGTEAFF.

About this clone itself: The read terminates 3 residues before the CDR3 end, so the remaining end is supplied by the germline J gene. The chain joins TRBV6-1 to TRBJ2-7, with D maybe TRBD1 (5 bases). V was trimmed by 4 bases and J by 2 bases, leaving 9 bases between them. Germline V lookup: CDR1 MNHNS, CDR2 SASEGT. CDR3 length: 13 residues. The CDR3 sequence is CASSVDTTYEQYF. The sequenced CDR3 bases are TGTGCCAGCAGTGTGGACACCACCTACGAG.